This T cell receptor beta chain was identified in a study of T cells in tuberculosis. Study overall: The T cells targeted glucose monomycolate, a mycobacterial lipid, via CD1B. A South African cohort included IGRA-negative adolescents, latently infected IGRA-positive adolescents and adults with active tuberculosis.

Broader study findings: Smaller distances to GMM-specific TCRs suggested their expansion in active tuberculosis. Classification accuracy was 80% to 90% (AUROC around 0.9) with the GMM-specific repertoire.

Clones were read by immunoSEQ multiplex PCR, and TCRdb kept only the in-frame ones, dropping some. The sample shows more than 35,000 clones, nearly 95% of them seen only once. For this clone: The antigen is not known.

This sequence originates from a donor between 10 and 35 years old with latent tuberculosis or without tuberculosis infection. The sample taken for sequencing was PBMCs.

The CDR3 nucleotides are TGTGCCACCAGCACCCCCGCGGACAGGGCGGGTGGCTACACCTTC. Translated, it gives CATSTPADRAGGYTF. The rearrangement uses TRBV15 and TRBJ1-2; TRBD1 matches at 8 bases. This CDR3 comprises 15 residues. V was clipped by 4 bases and J by 7 bases; unmatched bases: 11. In germline, CDR1 is LNHNV, CDR2 YYDKDF (reference sequence).